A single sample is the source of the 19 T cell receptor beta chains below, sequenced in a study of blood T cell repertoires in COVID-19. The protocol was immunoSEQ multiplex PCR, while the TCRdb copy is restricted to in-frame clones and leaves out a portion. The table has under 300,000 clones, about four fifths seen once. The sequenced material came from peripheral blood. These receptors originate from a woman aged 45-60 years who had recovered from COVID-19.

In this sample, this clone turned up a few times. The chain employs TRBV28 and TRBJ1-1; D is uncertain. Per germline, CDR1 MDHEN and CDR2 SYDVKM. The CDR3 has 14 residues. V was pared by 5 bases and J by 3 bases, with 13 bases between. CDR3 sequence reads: CASSAQVGHTEAFF. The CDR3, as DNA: TGTGCCAGCAGTGCTCAGGTCGGCCACACTGAAGCTTTCTTT.

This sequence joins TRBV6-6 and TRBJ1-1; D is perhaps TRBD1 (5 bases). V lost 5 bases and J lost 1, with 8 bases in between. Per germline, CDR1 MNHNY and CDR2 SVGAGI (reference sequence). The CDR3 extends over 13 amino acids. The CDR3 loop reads CASSRQGNTEAFF. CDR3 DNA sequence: TGTGCCAGCAGTCGTCAGGGGAACACTGAAGCTTTCTTT.

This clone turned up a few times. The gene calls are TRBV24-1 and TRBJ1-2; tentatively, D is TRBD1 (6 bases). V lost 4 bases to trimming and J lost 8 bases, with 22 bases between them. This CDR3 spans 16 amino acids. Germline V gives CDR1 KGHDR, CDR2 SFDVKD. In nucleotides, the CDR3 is TGTGCCACCAGTGACCGACAGGTTTGGGGATCGTACGGCTACACCTTC. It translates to CATSDRQVWGSYGYTF.

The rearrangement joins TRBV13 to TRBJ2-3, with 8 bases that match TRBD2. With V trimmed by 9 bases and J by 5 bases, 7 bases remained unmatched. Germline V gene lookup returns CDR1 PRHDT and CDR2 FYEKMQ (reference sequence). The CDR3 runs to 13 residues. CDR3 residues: CASRGTRLDTQYF. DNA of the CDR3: TGTGCCAGTAGGGGGACTAGGCTAGATACGCAGTATTTT.

The CDR3 nucleotides read TGTGCCAGCAGCCGTGGACAGGGGACTTCTGGAAACACCATATATTTT. Translated, it gives CASSRGQGTSGNTIYF. This chain uses TRBV3-1 (or the pseudogene TRBV3-2) with TRBJ1-3; TRBD1 aligns across 9 bases. The V gene end was trimmed by 4 bases and the J gene end by 1 base; junction bases not matched to a gene: 5. This CDR3 comprises 16 residues. CDR1 and CDR2 from the germline V gene are LGHDT and YNNKEL (reference sequence).

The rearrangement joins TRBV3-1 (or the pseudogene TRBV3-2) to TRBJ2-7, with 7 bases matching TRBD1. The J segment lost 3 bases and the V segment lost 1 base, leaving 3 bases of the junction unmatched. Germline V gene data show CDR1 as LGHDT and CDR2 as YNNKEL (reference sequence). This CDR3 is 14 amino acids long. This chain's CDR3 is CASSQGTGIYEQYF. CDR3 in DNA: TGTGCCAGCAGCCAAGGGACAGGAATCTACGAGCAGTACTTC.

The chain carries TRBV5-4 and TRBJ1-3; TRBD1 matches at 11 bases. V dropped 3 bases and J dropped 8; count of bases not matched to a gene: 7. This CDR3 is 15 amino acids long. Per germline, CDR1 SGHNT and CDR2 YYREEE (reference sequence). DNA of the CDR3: TGTGCCAGCAGCTCCGGGACAGGGGGACAAGACACCATATATTTT. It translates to CASSSGTGGQDTIYF.

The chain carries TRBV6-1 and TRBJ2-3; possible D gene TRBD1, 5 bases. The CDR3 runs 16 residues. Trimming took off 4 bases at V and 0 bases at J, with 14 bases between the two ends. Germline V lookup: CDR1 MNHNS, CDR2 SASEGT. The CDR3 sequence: CASSVSGATSTDTQYF. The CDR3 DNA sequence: TGTGCCAGCAGTGTATCTGGGGCCACTAGCACAGATACGCAGTATTTT.

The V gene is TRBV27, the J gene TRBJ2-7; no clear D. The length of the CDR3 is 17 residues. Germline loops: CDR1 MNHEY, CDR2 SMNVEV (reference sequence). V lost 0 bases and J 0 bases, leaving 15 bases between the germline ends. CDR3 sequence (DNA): TGTGCCAGCAGTTTATCAGCGTTTCCCGCCCGCTCCTACGAGCAGTACTTC. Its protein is CASSLSAFPARSYEQYF.

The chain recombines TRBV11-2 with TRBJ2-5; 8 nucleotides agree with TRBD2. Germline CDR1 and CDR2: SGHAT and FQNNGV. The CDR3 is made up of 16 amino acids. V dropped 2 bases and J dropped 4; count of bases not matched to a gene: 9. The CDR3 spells CASSLSLAGGTETQYF. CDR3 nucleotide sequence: TGTGCCAGCAGCTTATCCCTGGCGGGAGGAACAGAGACCCAGTACTTC.

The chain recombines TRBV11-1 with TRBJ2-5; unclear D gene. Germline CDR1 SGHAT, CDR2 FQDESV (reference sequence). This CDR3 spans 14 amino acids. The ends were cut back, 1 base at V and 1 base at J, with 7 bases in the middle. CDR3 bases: TGTGCCAGCAGCTTAGGAGAGTTCCAAGAGACCCAGTACTTC. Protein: CASSLGEFQETQYF.

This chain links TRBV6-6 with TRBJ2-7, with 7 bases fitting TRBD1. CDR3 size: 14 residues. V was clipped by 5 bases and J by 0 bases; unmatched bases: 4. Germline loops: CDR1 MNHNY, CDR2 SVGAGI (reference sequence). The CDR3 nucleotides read TGTGCCAGCAGTCAGACAGGGAGCTCCTACGAGCAGTACTTC. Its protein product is CASSQTGSSYEQYF.

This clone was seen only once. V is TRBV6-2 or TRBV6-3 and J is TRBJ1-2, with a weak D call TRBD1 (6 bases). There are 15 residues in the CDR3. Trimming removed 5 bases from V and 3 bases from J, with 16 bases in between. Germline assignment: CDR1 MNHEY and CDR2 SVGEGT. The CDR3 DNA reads TGTGCCAGCAGTCTAGCAGGGGCGATCGACTATGGCTACACCTTC. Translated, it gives CASSLAGAIDYGYTF.

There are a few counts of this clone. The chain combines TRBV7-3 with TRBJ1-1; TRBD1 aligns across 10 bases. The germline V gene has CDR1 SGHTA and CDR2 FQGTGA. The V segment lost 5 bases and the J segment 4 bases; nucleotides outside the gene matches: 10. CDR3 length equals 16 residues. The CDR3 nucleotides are TGTGCCAGCAGCGCCAACGCCGGGACAGGGGCCACTGAAGCTTTCTTT. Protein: CASSANAGTGATEAFF.

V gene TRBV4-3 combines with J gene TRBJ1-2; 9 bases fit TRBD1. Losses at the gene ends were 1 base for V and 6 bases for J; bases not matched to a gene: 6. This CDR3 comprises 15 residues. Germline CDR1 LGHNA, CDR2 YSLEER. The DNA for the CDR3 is TGCGCCAGCAGCCAAGTTAGGACAGGGGAACATGGCTACACCTTC. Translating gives CASSQVRTGEHGYTF.

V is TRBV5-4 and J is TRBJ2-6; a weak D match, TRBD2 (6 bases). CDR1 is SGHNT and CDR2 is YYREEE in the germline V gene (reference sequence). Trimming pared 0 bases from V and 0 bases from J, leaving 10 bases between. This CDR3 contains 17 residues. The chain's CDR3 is CASSLGGTYSGANVLTF. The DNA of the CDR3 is TGTGCCAGCAGCTTGGGCGGGACCTACTCTGGGGCCAACGTCCTGACTTTC. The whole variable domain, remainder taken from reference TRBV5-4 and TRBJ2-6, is ETGVTQSPTHLIKTRGQQVTLRCSSQSGHNTVSWYQQALGQGPQFIFQYYREEENGRGNFPPRFSGLQFPNYSSELNVNALELDDSALYLCASSLGGTYSGANVLTFGAGSRLTVL.

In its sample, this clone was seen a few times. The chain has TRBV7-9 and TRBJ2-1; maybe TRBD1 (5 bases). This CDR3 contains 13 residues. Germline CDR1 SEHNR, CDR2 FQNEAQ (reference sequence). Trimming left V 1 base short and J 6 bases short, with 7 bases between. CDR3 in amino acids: CASSLGQGNEQFF. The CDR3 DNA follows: TGTGCCAGCAGCTTAGGGCAGGGCAATGAGCAGTTCTTC.

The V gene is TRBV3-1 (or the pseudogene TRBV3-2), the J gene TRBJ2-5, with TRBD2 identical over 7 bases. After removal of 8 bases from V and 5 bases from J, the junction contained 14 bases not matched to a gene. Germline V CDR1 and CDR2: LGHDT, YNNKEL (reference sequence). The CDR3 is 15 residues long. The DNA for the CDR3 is TGTGCCAGCGCCCAGGGAGGGGCGCAGACCGAGACCCAGTACTTC. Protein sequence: CASAQGGAQTETQYF.

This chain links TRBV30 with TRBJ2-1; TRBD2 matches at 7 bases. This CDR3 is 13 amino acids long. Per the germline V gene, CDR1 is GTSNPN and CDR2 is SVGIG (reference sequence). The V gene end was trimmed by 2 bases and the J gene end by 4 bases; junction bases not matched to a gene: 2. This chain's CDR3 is CAWSRGEYNEQFF. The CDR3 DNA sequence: TGTGCCTGGAGTCGGGGGGAATACAATGAGCAGTTCTTC.